The 16 T cell receptor beta chains in this list originate from one sample, sequenced in a study of OX40 agonist ivuxolimab in advanced cancers. This table comes from immunoSEQ multiplex PCR, and its TCRdb copy is limited to in-frame clones, with some not included. The sample contains roughly 50,000 clones, more than 70% of which appear only once. This specimen consisted of CD4+ or CD8+ T cells sorted from blood, obtained in a trial of the OX40 agonist ivuxolimab. Receptors were obtained from an adult with an advanced solid tumor such as melanoma, head and neck, liver or kidney cancer.

The chain combines TRBV5-1 with TRBJ2-5; TRBD2 is a possible D gene (5 bases). The CDR3 loop spans 14 amino acids. Looked up from germline, CDR1 is SGHRS and CDR2 is YFSETQ. Trimming took off 0 bases at V and 3 bases at J, with 9 bases between the two ends. CDR3 DNA sequence: TGCGCCAGCAGCTTGGGTCGGGGAAAAGAGACCCAGTACTTC. Protein: CASSLGRGKETQYF.

The genes are TRBV19 and TRBJ1-4; D is ambiguous. CDR1 and CDR2 from the germline V gene are LNHDA and SQIVND (reference sequence). V shed 3 bases and J shed 3 bases, with 11 bases lying between them. CDR3 length: 15 amino acids. The CDR3 DNA is TGTGCCAGTAGTATGAGGAGGGCCTCTAATGAAAAACTGTTTTTT. It codes for CASSMRRASNEKLFF.

The chain couples TRBV5-6 to TRBJ2-2; 9 nucleotides match TRBD1. There are 18 residues in the CDR3. Losses at the gene ends were 5 bases for V and 0 bases for J; bases not matched to a gene: 11. Germline CDR1 and CDR2: SGHDT and YYEEEE. The CDR3 coding sequence is TGTGCCAGCAGTCGAGGAGCTCGGGACAGGGCGAACACCGGGGAGCTGTTTTTT. Protein: CASSRGARDRANTGELFF.

V and J are TRBV4-2 and TRBJ1-5; D possibly corresponds to TRBD1 (6 bases). V was trimmed by 3 bases and J by 9 bases, leaving 18 bases between them. The CDR3 has 15 residues. The germline CDR1 and CDR2 sequences are LGHNA and YNFKEQ. The CDR3 is CASSQVPGAPLPQHF. Here the CDR3 DNA reads TGTGCCAGCAGCCAGGTACCGGGGGCCCCTCTGCCCCAGCATTTT.

This clone was seen a few times. This chain joins TRBV28 and TRBJ1-2; D possibly corresponds to TRBD1 (5 bases). The CDR3 sequence is 15 residues long. CDR1 is MDHEN and CDR2 is SYDVKM in the germline V gene. V lost 3 bases and J 4 bases, leaving 15 bases between the germline ends. The CDR3 DNA sequence: TGTGCCAGCAGTTTTGTGTCAGGGCCGATCTATGGCTACACCTTC. It codes for CASSFVSGPIYGYTF.

This clone has just a few counts. The V call is TRBV18, the J call TRBJ1-1; 12 bases match TRBD1. The J segment lost 1 base and the V segment lost 3 bases, leaving 6 bases of the junction unmatched. Germline CDR1 and CDR2: KGHSH and LQKENI. There are 17 residues in the CDR3. CDR3 sequence reads: CASSPGTGGAGNTEAFF. The CDR3 nucleotides read TGTGCCAGCTCACCCGGGACAGGGGGCGCGGGGAACACTGAAGCTTTCTTT.

The genes are TRBV6-5 and TRBJ2-7, with a weak D call TRBD2 (6 bases). Looked up from germline, CDR1 is MNHEY and CDR2 is SVGAGI. V was pared by 0 bases and J by 3 bases, with 12 bases between. This CDR3 spans 15 amino acids. CDR3 DNA sequence: TGTGCCAGCAGTTACTCAAGCGTCGGGGGCTACGAGCAGTACTTC. Its translation is CASSYSSVGGYEQYF.

The V gene is TRBV18, the J gene TRBJ2-1; tentatively, D is TRBD2 (5 bases). CDR3 length: 15 amino acids. Per germline, CDR1 KGHSH and CDR2 LQKENI. V was shortened by 0 bases and J by 6 bases, with 12 bases between the two germline ends. CDR3 loop: CASSPPSGKVNEQFF. The CDR3 region has the DNA TGTGCCAGCTCACCACCGTCGGGGAAGGTCAATGAGCAGTTCTTC.

This clone was found a few times. This rearrangement joins TRBV9 to TRBJ1-1, with D possibly being TRBD1 (5 bases). The CDR3 loop spans 14 amino acids. Trimming pared 4 bases from V and 6 bases from J, leaving 16 bases between. Germline V lookup: CDR1 SGDLS, CDR2 YYNGEE. The CDR3 DNA sequence: TGTGCCAGCAGCCCTTACCGGGACGGCGCTGAAGCTTTCTTT. It specifies CASSPYRDGAEAFF.

The chain is built from TRBV5-1 and TRBJ2-1, with unresolved D. This CDR3 is built from 14 residues. CDR1 and CDR2 from the germline V gene are SGHRS and YFSETQ. V lost 4 bases and J lost 0, with 8 bases in between. CDR3 protein: CASSPPSSYNEQFF. As DNA, the CDR3 is TGCGCCAGCAGCCCCCCGAGCTCCTACAATGAGCAGTTCTTC.

This rearrangement joins TRBV19 to TRBJ1-2, with unresolved D. This CDR3 contains 14 residues. Germline CDR1 is LNHDA and CDR2 is SQIVND (reference sequence). V lost 6 bases and J 0 bases, leaving 11 bases between the germline ends. In DNA form, the CDR3 reads TGTGCCAGTAGGGATTACAGTTCTAACTATGGCTACACCTTC. This translates into CASRDYSSNYGYTF.

V usage is TRBV6-5 and J usage is TRBJ1-1; no reliable D call. Germline assignment: CDR1 MNHEY and CDR2 SVGAGI. V dropped 5 bases and J dropped 1 base, with 14 bases sitting between them. CDR3 length equals 15 residues. The CDR3 spells CASSGDRTGNTEAFF. For the CDR3, the DNA is TGTGCCAGCAGTGGCGACCGGACGGGGAACACTGAAGCTTTCTTT.

This clone was detected only once. The chain recombines TRBV5-1 with TRBJ2-1; 9 bases line up with TRBD2. This CDR3 contains 15 residues. With V trimmed by 4 bases and J by 3 bases, 5 bases remained unmatched. Germline V CDR1 and CDR2: SGHRS, YFSETQ. CDR3 coding DNA: TGCGCCAGCAGCCCTAGCGGGGATATCTACAATGAGCAGTTCTTC. It yields the protein CASSPSGDIYNEQFF.

The V gene is TRBV5-1, the J gene TRBJ2-5; TRBD1 matches at 11 bases. This CDR3 has 15 residues. The junction had 7 bases not matched to a gene; V was cut back by 7 bases and J by 2 bases. Germline V gives CDR1 SGHRS, CDR2 YFSETQ. CDR3 DNA: TGCGCCAGCGGGATCGGGACAGGGGGACAAGAGACCCAGTACTTC. It translates to CASGIGTGGQETQYF.

V usage is TRBV19 and J usage is TRBJ2-1; D perhaps matches TRBD1 (5 bases). The V gene's germline CDR1 is LNHDA and CDR2 SQIVND (reference sequence). The CDR3 is made up of 14 amino acids. Trimming stripped 6 bases from V and 3 bases from J, with 12 bases between. The CDR3 DNA is TGTGCCAGTAGAGACAGTTTAGGCTACAATGAGCAGTTCTTC. As protein: CASRDSLGYNEQFF.

The V and J genes are TRBV19 and TRBJ1-5; TRBD1 might be the D (6 bases). In germline, CDR1 is LNHDA, CDR2 SQIVND (reference sequence). Trimming cost V 6 bases and J 2 bases, with 14 bases left between them. CDR3 size: 15 residues. The CDR3 reads CASSSPGGGNQPQHF. In nucleotides, the CDR3 is TGTGCCAGTAGCTCTCCGGGGGGCGGCAATCAGCCCCAGCATTTT.